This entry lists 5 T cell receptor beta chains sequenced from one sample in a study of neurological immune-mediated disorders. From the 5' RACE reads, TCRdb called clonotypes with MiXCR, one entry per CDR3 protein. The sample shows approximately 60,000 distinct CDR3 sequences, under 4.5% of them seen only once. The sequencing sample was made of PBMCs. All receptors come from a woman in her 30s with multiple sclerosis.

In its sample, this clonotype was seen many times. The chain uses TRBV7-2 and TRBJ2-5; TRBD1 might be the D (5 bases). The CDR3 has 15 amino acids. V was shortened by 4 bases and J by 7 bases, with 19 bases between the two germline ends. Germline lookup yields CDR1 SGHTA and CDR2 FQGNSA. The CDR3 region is CASSSQTASRGTQYF. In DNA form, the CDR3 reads TGTGCCAGCAGCTCCCAGACAGCTTCGCGTGGGACCCAGTACTTC. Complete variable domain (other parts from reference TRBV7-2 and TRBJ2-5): GAGVSQSPSNKVTEKGKDVELRCDPISGHTALYWYRQSLGQGLEFLIYFQGNSAPDKSGLPSDRFSAERTGGSVSTLTIQRTQQEDSAVYLCASSSQTASRGTQYFGPGTRLLVL.

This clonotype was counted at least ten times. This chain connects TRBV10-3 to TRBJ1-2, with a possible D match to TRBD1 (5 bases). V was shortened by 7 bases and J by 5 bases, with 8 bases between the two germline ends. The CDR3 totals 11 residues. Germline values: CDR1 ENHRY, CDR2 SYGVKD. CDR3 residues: CAITAGYGYTF. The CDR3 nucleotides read TGTGCCATCACGGCAGGGTATGGCTACACCTTC.

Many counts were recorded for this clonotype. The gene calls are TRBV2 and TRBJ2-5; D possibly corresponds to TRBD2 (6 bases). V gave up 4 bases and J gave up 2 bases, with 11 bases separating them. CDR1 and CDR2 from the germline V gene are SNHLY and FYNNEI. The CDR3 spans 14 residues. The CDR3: CASSVGSRQETQYF. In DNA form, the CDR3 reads TGTGCCAGCAGTGTCGGGAGTCGTCAAGAGACCCAGTACTTC.

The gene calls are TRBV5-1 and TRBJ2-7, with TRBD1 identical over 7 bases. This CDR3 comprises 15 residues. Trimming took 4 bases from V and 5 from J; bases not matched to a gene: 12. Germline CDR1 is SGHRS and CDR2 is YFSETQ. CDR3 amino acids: CASSTWTGIVHEQYF. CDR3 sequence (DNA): TGCGCCAGCAGCACCTGGACAGGCATTGTCCACGAGCAGTACTTC.

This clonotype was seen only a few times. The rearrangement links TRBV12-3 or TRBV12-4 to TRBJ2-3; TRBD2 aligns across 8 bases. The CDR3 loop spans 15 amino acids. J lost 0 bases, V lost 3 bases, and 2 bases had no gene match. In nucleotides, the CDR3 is TGTGCCAGCAGTTTTCGGGGGGGCAGCACAGATACGCAGTATTTT. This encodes CASSFRGGSTDTQYF.